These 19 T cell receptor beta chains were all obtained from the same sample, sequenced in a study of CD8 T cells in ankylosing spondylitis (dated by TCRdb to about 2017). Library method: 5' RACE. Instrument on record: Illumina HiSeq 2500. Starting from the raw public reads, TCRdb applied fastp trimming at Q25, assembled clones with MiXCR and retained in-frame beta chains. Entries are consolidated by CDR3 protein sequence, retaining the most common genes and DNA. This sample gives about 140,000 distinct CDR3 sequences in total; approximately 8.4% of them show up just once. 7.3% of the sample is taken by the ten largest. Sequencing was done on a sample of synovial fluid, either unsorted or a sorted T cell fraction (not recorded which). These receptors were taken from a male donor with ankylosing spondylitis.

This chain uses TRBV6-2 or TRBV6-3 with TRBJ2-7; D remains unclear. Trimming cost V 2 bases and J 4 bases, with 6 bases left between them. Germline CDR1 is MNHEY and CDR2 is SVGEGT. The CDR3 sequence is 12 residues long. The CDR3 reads CASSYAKYEQYF. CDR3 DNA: TGTGCCAGCAGTTACGCTAAGTACGAGCAGTACTTC.

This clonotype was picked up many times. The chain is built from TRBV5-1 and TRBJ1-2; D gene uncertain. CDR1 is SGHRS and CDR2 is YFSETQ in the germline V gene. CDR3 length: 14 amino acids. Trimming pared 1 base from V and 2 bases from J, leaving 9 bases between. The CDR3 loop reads CASSLTGMNYGYTF. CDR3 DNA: TGCGCCAGCAGCTTGACGGGGATGAACTATGGCTACACCTTC.

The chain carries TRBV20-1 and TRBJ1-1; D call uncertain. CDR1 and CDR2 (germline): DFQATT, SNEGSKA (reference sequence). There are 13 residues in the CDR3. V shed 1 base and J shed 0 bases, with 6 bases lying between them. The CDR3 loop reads CSARVTVNTEAFF. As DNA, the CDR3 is TGCAGTGCTAGAGTCACAGTGAACACTGAAGCTTTCTTT.

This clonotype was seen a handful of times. CDR3 coding DNA: TGTGCCAGCAGCCAAGCGGCATATCCTAATCAGCCCCAGCATTTT. Translated: CASSQAAYPNQPQHF. The chain uses TRBV4-2 and TRBJ1-5, with unresolved D. Germline assignment: CDR1 LGHNA and CDR2 YNFKEQ. Trimming left V 1 base short and J 4 bases short, with 11 bases between. This CDR3 is built from 15 residues.

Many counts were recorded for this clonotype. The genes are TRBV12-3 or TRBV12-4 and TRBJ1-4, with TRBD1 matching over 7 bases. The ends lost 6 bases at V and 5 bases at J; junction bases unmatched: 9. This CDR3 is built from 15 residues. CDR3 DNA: TGTGCCAGCAGCCCGGGACAGTGGGACAATGAAAAACTGTTTTTT. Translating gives CASSPGQWDNEKLFF.

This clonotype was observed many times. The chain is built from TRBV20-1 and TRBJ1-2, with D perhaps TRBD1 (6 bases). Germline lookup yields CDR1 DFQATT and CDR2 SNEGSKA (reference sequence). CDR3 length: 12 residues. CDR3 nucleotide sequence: TGCGGACAACGGACAGTTAATAGTGGCTACACCTTC. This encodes CGQRTVNSGYTF.

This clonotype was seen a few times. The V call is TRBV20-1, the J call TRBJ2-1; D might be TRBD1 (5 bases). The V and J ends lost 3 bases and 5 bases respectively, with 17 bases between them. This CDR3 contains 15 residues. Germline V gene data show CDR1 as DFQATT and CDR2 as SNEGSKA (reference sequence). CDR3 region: CSARITGSMNNEQFF. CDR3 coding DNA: TGCAGTGCTAGGATTACAGGATCAATGAACAATGAGCAGTTCTTC.

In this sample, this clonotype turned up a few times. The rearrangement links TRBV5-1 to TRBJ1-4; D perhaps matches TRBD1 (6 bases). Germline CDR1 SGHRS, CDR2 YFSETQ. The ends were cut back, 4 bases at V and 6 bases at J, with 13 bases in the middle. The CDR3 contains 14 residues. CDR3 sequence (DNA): TGCGCCAGCAGCCCCGGAGCAGGGGATGAAAAACTGTTTTTT. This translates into CASSPGAGDEKLFF.

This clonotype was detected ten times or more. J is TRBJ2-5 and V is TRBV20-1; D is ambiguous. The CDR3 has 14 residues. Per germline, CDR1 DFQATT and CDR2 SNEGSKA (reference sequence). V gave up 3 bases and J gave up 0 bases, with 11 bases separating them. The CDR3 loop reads CSASPVSDQETQYF. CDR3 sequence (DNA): TGCAGTGCTAGTCCCGTAAGCGACCAAGAGACCCAGTACTTC.

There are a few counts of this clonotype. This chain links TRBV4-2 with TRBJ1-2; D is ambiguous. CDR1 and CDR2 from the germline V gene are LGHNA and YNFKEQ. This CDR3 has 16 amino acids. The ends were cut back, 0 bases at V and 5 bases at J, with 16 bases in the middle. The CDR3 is CASSQDVELGMYGYTF. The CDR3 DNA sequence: TGTGCCAGCAGCCAAGATGTGGAGCTCGGCATGTATGGCTACACCTTC.

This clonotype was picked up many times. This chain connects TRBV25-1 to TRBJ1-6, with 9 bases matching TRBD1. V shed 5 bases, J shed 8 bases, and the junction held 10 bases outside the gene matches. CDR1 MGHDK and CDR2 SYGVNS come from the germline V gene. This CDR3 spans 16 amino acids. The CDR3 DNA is TGTGCCAGCAGTCCTTTATGGGACAGGGATGATTCACCCCTCCACTTT. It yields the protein CASSPLWDRDDSPLHF. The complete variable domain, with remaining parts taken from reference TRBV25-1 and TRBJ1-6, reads EADIYQTPRYLVIGTGKKITLECSQTMGHDKMYWYQQDPGMELHLIHYSYGVNSTEKGDLSSESTVSRIRTEHFPLTLESARPSHTSQYLCASSPLWDRDDSPLHFGNGTRLTVT.

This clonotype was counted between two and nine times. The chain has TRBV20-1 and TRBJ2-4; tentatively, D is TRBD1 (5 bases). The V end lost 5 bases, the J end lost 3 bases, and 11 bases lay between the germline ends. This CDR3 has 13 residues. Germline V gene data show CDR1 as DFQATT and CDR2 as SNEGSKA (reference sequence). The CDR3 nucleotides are TGCAGTGCTGCAGGGTACGGCAAAAACATTCAGTACTTC. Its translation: CSAAGYGKNIQYF.

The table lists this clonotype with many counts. This chain's CDR3 is CSADRARSYNEQFF. DNA of the CDR3: TGCAGTGCTGATCGGGCGCGCTCCTACAATGAGCAGTTCTTC. This chain links TRBV20-1 with TRBJ2-1; no reliable D call. Trimming removed 5 bases at V and 0 bases at J, with 11 bases between. CDR1 and CDR2 (germline): DFQATT, SNEGSKA (reference sequence). The CDR3 sequence is 14 residues long.

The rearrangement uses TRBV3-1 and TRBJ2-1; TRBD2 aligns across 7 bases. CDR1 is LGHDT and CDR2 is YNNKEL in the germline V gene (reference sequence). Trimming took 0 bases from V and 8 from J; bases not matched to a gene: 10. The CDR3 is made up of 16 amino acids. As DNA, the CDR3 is TGTGCCAGCAGCCAAGAGGAGGGAGGGCCTCGGGATGAGCAGTTCTTC. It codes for CASSQEEGGPRDEQFF.

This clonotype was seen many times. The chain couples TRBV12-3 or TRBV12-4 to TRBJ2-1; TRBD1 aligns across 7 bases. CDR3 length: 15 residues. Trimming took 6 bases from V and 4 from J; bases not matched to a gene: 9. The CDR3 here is CASSPEQGDYNEQFF. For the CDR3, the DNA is TGTGCCAGCAGCCCGGAGCAGGGGGATTACAATGAGCAGTTCTTC.

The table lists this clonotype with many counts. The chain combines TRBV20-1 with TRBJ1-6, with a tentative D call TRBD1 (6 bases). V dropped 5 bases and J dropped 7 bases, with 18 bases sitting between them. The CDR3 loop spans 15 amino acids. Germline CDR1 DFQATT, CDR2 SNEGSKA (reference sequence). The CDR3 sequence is CSAPKSTGKNSPLHF. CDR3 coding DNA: TGCAGTGCTCCCAAATCTACAGGGAAGAATTCACCCCTCCACTTT.

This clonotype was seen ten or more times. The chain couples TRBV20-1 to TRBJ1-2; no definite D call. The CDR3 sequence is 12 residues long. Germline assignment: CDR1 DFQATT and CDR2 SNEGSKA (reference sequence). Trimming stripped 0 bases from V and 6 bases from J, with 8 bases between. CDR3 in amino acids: CSARERLNGYTF. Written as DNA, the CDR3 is TGCAGTGCTAGAGAAAGACTGAATGGCTACACCTTC.

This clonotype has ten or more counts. CDR3 in DNA: TGCGCCAGCAGCCTTCGGCCACCGGGGCTGAACACTGAAGCTTTCTTT. Translating it yields CASSLRPPGLNTEAFF. The chain links TRBV5-1 to TRBJ1-1; TRBD1 might be the D (5 bases). Germline values: CDR1 SGHRS, CDR2 YFSETQ. This CDR3 spans 16 amino acids. Trimming took off 4 bases at V and 0 bases at J, with 16 bases between the two ends.

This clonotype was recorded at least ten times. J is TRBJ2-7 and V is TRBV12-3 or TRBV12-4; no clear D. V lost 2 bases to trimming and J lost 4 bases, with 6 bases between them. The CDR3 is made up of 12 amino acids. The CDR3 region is CASSLYLYEQYF. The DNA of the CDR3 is TGTGCCAGCAGTTTATATCTTTACGAGCAGTACTTC.